The 28 T cell receptor beta chains in this list originate from one sample, sequenced in a study of blood T cells in healthy people across ages. PCR was performed a second time for about 7 to 12 cycles using a sample-barcoded 5' primer and a J-beta primer mix. Using its own MiXCR run on the 5' RACE reads, TCRdb lists one record per CDR3 protein. The sample has about 780,000 distinct CDR3 sequences; 46% are singletons. Sequenced: blood. These receptors all stem from a man at least 80 years old in good health.

The chain couples TRBV6-4 to TRBJ2-5; D is perhaps TRBD2 (5 bases). Germline CDR1 MRHNA, CDR2 SNTAGT. Trimming removed 7 bases from V and 11 bases from J, with 20 bases in between. CDR3 length equals 13 residues. For the CDR3, the DNA is TGTGCCAGCACCAGGACTCCCGAGCATGAGCAGTACTTC. Translating gives CASTRTPEHEQYF.

Concerning this clonotype: This may come from a read error, since a much larger clone is one base off. The chain links TRBV7-3 to TRBJ2-5; 10 bases are shared with TRBD2. V was pared by 2 bases and J by 11 bases, with 14 bases of the junction left unmatched. From germline, CDR1 is SGHTA and CDR2 FQGTGA. The CDR3 spans 16 residues. The DNA for the CDR3 is TGTGCCAGCAGCTTAGAGGGGCTAGCGGGAGCAAATGAGCAGTACTTC. This encodes CASSLEGLAGANEQYF.

This chain uses TRBV10-3 with TRBJ2-1; D is undetermined. The CDR3 runs 14 residues. Germline CDR1 is ENHRY and CDR2 is SYGVKD. The V and J ends lost 2 bases and 12 bases respectively, with 17 bases between them. The CDR3 nucleotides read TGTGCCATCAGTGAGGGCCTAGAACTGGGTGGGCAGTTCTTC. Encoded protein: CAISEGLELGGQFF.

This rearrangement joins TRBV5-1 to TRBJ2-3; 9 bases map to TRBD2. This CDR3 has 13 residues. The germline V gene has CDR1 SGHRS and CDR2 YFSETQ. With V trimmed by 5 bases and J by 10 bases, 8 bases remained unmatched. The CDR3 loop reads CASSFGGGESQYF. The CDR3 DNA reads TGCGCCAGCAGTTTCGGCGGGGGGGAGTCGCAGTATTTT.

This rearrangement joins TRBV29-1 to TRBJ2-5, with 7 bases matching TRBD2. V lost 4 bases, J lost 0 bases, and 8 bases stayed unmatched. Per the germline V gene, CDR1 is SQVTM and CDR2 is ANQGSEA. This CDR3 region has 15 residues. CDR3 residues: CSVAPQGGYQETQYF. In DNA form, the CDR3 reads TGCAGCGTTGCACCCCAGGGAGGGTACCAAGAGACCCAGTACTTC. Filled out from reference TRBV29-1 and TRBJ2-5, the complete variable domain reads SAVISQKPSRDICQRGTSLTIQCQVDSQVTMMFWYRQQPGQSLTLIATANQGSEATYESGFVIDKFPISRPNLTFSTLTVSNMSPEDSSIYLCSVAPQGGYQETQYFGPGTRLLVL.

There are many counts of this clonotype. V is TRBV7-6 and J is TRBJ2-1, with a possible D match to TRBD1 (7 bases). Trimming cost V 4 bases and J 10 bases, with 14 bases left between them. Germline CDR1 is SGHVS and CDR2 is FNYEAQ. This CDR3 contains 13 residues. The CDR3 region has the DNA TGTGCCAGCAGCTCCGAGGGGGCGGGAGAGCAGTTCTTC. Its protein is CASSSEGAGEQFF.

This clonotype was detected ten times or more. The chain joins TRBV7-3 to TRBJ2-1; 12 bases are a match to TRBD2. V dropped 1 base and J dropped 9; count of bases not matched to a gene: 16. The CDR3 extends over 19 amino acids. The V gene's germline CDR1 is SGHTA and CDR2 FQGTGA. The CDR3 here is CASSLIVGASGRARSEQFF. The DNA of the CDR3 is TGTGCCAGCAGCTTAATTGTGGGGGCTAGCGGGAGGGCCCGTAGTGAGCAGTTCTTC.

Comment on this clonotype: A clone one base away is much larger, so this may be a read error. V is TRBV9 and J is TRBJ2-5; D is ambiguous. In germline, CDR1 is SGDLS, CDR2 YYNGEE. V was cut by 8 bases and J by 11 bases, with 28 bases left in between. CDR3 size: 15 residues. The CDR3 sequence: CARPHDQVSYNEQYF. The CDR3 nucleotides read TGTGCCAGGCCACACGACCAGGTTTCCTACAATGAGCAGTACTTC.

This clonotype was picked up a small number of times. V gene TRBV28 combines with J gene TRBJ2-7, with D possibly being TRBD1 (6 bases). V lost 6 bases and J 4 bases, leaving 16 bases between the germline ends. CDR3 length: 14 amino acids. Germline V gene lookup returns CDR1 MDHEN and CDR2 SYDVKM. The CDR3: CASSDPGGPYEQYF. CDR3 in DNA: TGTGCCAGCAGCGACCCTGGGGGCCCTTACGAGCAGTACTTC.

This chain joins TRBV7-2 and TRBJ1-1; a weak D match, TRBD1 (6 bases). This CDR3 contains 14 residues. The germline CDR1 and CDR2 sequences are SGHTA and FQGNSA. Deletions cut 7 bases from V and 3 bases from J, with 15 bases between. The chain's CDR3 is CASIPPWGHTEAFF. The CDR3 DNA reads TGTGCCAGCATTCCTCCCTGGGGGCACACTGAAGCTTTCTTT.

The chain links TRBV12-3 or TRBV12-4 to TRBJ2-1, with TRBD2 identical over 13 bases. The CDR3 sequence is 15 residues long. V shed 7 bases, J shed 4 bases, and the junction held 4 bases outside the gene matches. CDR3 sequence: CASTGLAGPYNEQFF. The CDR3 coding sequence is TGTGCCAGCACGGGACTAGCGGGGCCGTACAATGAGCAGTTCTTC.

The genes are TRBV6-2 or TRBV6-3 and TRBJ2-6; the D gene is possibly TRBD1 (6 bases). This CDR3 is built from 16 residues. The V and J ends lost 6 bases and 4 bases respectively, with 16 bases between them. Germline V gene sequence: CDR1 MNHEY, CDR2 SVGEGT. CDR3 nucleotide sequence: TGTGCCAGCAGGGGGGCAGGCTGGACCGGGGCCAACGTCCTGACTTTC. It encodes CASRGAGWTGANVLTF.

The rearrangement joins TRBV5-4 to TRBJ2-1; 12 positions agree with TRBD2. With 2 bases clipped from V and 6 bases from J, the junction kept 6 bases outside the gene matches. The CDR3 contains 16 residues. CDR1 and CDR2 (germline): SGHNT, YYREEE (reference sequence). CDR3 sequence: CASSLKTSGSVNEQFF. The CDR3 DNA reads TGTGCCAGCAGCTTAAAGACTAGCGGGAGCGTCAATGAGCAGTTCTTC.

This clonotype was picked up a small number of times. The chain uses TRBV7-2 and TRBJ2-4; D may be TRBD1 or TRBD2 (5 bases each). The germline V gene encodes CDR1 SGHTA and CDR2 FQGNSA. The CDR3 spans 17 residues. The V and J ends lost 5 bases and 2 bases respectively, with 19 bases between them. The CDR3 nucleotides are TGTGCCAGCAGCAAAGAGGGGCAGCGAAAAACCAAAAACATTCAGTACTTC. It yields the protein CASSKEGQRKTKNIQYF.

CDR3 DNA sequence: TGCAGCGTTGAAGAGGCCGGGACTACCTCCTACGAGCAGTACTTC. This sequence encodes CSVEEAGTTSYEQYF. V is TRBV29-1 and J is TRBJ2-7; the match to TRBD2 covers 7 bases. The germline gives CDR1 SQVTM, CDR2 ANQGSEA. V was clipped by 0 bases and J by 0 bases; unmatched bases: 5. The CDR3 extends over 15 amino acids.

The rearrangement joins TRBV5-1 to TRBJ2-7; D not certain. This CDR3 spans 15 amino acids. V lost 1 base to trimming and J lost 1 base, with 12 bases between them. From germline, CDR1 is SGHRS and CDR2 YFSETQ. In DNA form, the CDR3 reads TGCGCCAGCAGCTTGCGACAAACGACGTCCTACGAGCAGTACTTC. Its translation: CASSLRQTTSYEQYF.

This chain connects TRBV7-2 to TRBJ2-7; D is perhaps TRBD2 (6 bases). The CDR3 is made up of 15 amino acids. CDR1 is SGHTA, CDR2 FQGNSA, per germline. V was cut by 2 bases and J by 1 base, with 12 bases left in between. CDR3 bases: TGTGCCAGCAGCTTAAACCCGGGAGAGTCCTACGAGCAGTACTTC. It translates to CASSLNPGESYEQYF.

The J gene is TRBJ2-7, the V gene TRBV29-1; 7 bases fit TRBD1. The CDR3 runs 14 residues. In germline, CDR1 is SQVTM, CDR2 ANQGSEA. With 2 bases clipped from V and 7 bases from J, the junction kept 11 bases outside the gene matches. CDR3 sequence: CSVEPGGSYNEQYF. As DNA, the CDR3 is TGCAGCGTTGAACCAGGGGGTAGCTACAATGAGCAGTACTTC.

Concerning this clonotype: At one end the junction does not follow the germline gene, possibly because of a read error. The V gene is TRBV20-1, the J gene TRBJ2-1, with D tentatively TRBD1 or TRBD2 (6 bases each). The CDR3 runs to 15 residues. Germline loops: CDR1 DFQATT, CDR2 SNEGSKA (reference sequence). The CDR3 loop is CSASRLGGSYNERFF. DNA for the CDR3: TGCAGTGCTTCCAGACTAGGGGGTTCCTACAATGAGCGGTTCTTC.

This clonotype appeared a few times. The rearrangement uses TRBV15 and TRBJ2-3, with D unresolved. The CDR3 is 14 residues long. Trimming took off 0 bases at V and 6 bases at J, with 10 bases between the two ends. The germline V gene encodes CDR1 LNHNV and CDR2 YYDKDF (reference sequence). The CDR3 spells CATSREVLGDTQYF. The CDR3 DNA reads TGTGCCACCAGCAGAGAGGTTCTGGGGGATACGCAGTATTTT.

The chain carries TRBV6-5 and TRBJ1-6; 7 bases agree with TRBD1. V dropped 2 bases and J dropped 0; count of bases not matched to a gene: 13. The length of the CDR3 is 20 residues. The germline gives CDR1 MNHEY, CDR2 SVGAGI. The CDR3 region is CASSYEDREVWSSYNSPLHF. The CDR3 DNA sequence: TGTGCCAGCAGTTACGAAGACAGGGAAGTATGGAGCTCCTATAATTCACCCCTCCACTTT.

As to this clonotype: One junction end disagrees with the germline gene, perhaps due to a read error. V gene TRBV11-2 combines with J gene TRBJ2-5; possibly TRBD1 for D (5 bases). The CDR3 runs to 16 residues. Germline CDR1 is SGHAT and CDR2 is FQNNGV. The CDR3 is CASSLTQRQYQETRYF. For the CDR3, the DNA is TGTGCCAGCAGCTTAACCCAGCGACAGTACCAAGAGACCCGGTACTTC.

The V call is TRBV20-1, the J call TRBJ2-7; 10 positions match TRBD1. The CDR3 extends over 15 amino acids. V trimming: 0 bases; J trimming: 5 bases; junction bases outside the gene matches: 7. Germline V gene sequence: CDR1 DFQATT, CDR2 SNEGSKA (reference sequence). In DNA, the CDR3 is TGCAGTGCTAGAGATCCCCTAGACAGGGGGCACGAGCAGTACTTC. Translation: CSARDPLDRGHEQYF.

V is TRBV9 and J is TRBJ2-6; D is unresolved. The germline V gene has CDR1 SGDLS and CDR2 YYNGEE. The CDR3 extends over 15 amino acids. V lost 0 bases, J lost 4 bases, and 8 bases lay in between. The CDR3 loop is CASSVAATGANVLTF. For the CDR3, the DNA is TGTGCCAGCAGCGTAGCGGCGACGGGGGCCAACGTCCTGACTTTC.

The chain recombines TRBV10-3 with TRBJ2-6; D is perhaps TRBD2 (5 bases). Trimming removed 0 bases from V and 2 bases from J, with 11 bases in between. The CDR3 loop spans 17 amino acids. CDR1 ENHRY and CDR2 SYGVKD come from the germline V gene. In nucleotides, the CDR3 is TGTGCCATCAGTGAGTCGTACGGAGGCGCTGGGGCCAACGTCCTGACTTTC. Translation gives CAISESYGGAGANVLTF.

The J gene is TRBJ1-1, the V gene TRBV5-6, with D hard to call. V gave up 5 bases and J gave up 3 bases, with 14 bases separating them. Germline CDR1 is SGHDT and CDR2 is YYEEEE. This CDR3 has 14 residues. For the CDR3, the DNA is TGTGCCAGCAGTTCCGGATTTCACTACACTGAAGCTTTCTTT. The encoded protein is CASSSGFHYTEAFF.

This clonotype was observed a handful of times. The chain combines TRBV28 with TRBJ2-7, with TRBD2 matching over 9 bases. The CDR3 runs 15 residues. Germline V gives CDR1 MDHEN, CDR2 SYDVKM. V lost 10 bases and J lost 7; bases outside the gene matches: 17. The CDR3 reads CAISRSGRPLGEQYF. As DNA, the CDR3 is TGTGCCATCTCCCGGAGCGGGAGGCCCCTGGGGGAGCAGTACTTC.

Comment on this clonotype: A much larger clone differs by one base, so this may be a read error. The genes are TRBV4-3 and TRBJ2-1; a possible D gene is TRBD2 (6 bases). Germline V CDR1 and CDR2: LGHNA, YSLEER. CDR3 length equals 17 residues. The CDR3: CASSPQLGGITYNEHFF. DNA of the CDR3: TGCGCCAGCAGCCCCCAATTGGGAGGAATAACCTACAATGAGCATTTCTTC.